Below are 4 T cell receptor beta chains sequenced from a single sample in a study of shared clonotypes between healthy human individuals. Clones were read by immunoSEQ multiplex PCR, and TCRdb kept only the in-frame ones, dropping some. Of over a million clones detected, roughly 75% appear once; the ten largest clones hold around 1.4%. Sequenced sample: memory CD4+ T cells sorted from blood. Subset noted: CD45RA-negative fraction. These receptors came from a man aged 18 to 35 in good health.

A single count supports this clone. CDR3 in DNA: TGTGCCAGCTCACCCTCCGGGACAGCGATTCACTACTCCTACGAGCAGTACTTC. Its protein is CASSPSGTAIHYSYEQYF. The chain carries TRBV18 and TRBJ2-7; TRBD1 matches 7 bases. Trimming at V came to 3 bases and at J to 0 bases, leaving 14 bases not matched to a gene. The CDR3 spans 18 residues. In germline, CDR1 is KGHSH, CDR2 LQKENI.

This clone was recorded only once. The chain has TRBV6-5 and TRBJ2-7, with D possibly TRBD1 on 6 matching bases. The V and J ends lost 2 bases and 4 bases respectively, with 12 bases between them. Looked up from germline, CDR1 is MNHEY and CDR2 is SVGAGI. The CDR3 sequence is 14 residues long. CDR3: CASSYGTPRYEQYF. The CDR3 coding sequence is TGTGCCAGCAGTTACGGGACACCAAGGTACGAGCAGTACTTC.

This chain uses TRBV7-9 with TRBJ1-4, with TRBD1 matching over 10 bases. This CDR3 comprises 14 residues. J was trimmed by 8 bases and V by 5 bases; bases with no gene match: 5. Germline loops: CDR1 SEHNR, CDR2 FQNEAQ (reference sequence). The CDR3 nucleotides read TGTGCCAGCAGCCCAGGACAGGGGGACGAAAAACTGTTTTTT. It yields the protein CASSPGQGDEKLFF.

V usage is TRBV4-1 and J usage is TRBJ2-3; no definite D call. The CDR3 has 14 residues. V shed 1 base and J shed 2 bases, with 7 bases lying between them. Per germline, CDR1 MGHRA and CDR2 YSYEKL. This CDR3 reads CASSQASSTDTQYF. DNA of the CDR3: TGCGCCAGCAGCCAAGCTTCGTCCACAGATACGCAGTATTTT.